The clone carrying this T cell receptor (beta chain) has only one observation. Its antigen is unidentified. Assay: immunoSEQ multiplex PCR; the TCRdb copy retains only in-frame clones and omits some. The sample has about 58,000 clones, less than 90% seen once. The germline CDR1 and CDR2 sequences are MDHEN and SYDVKM. Trimming shortened V by 11 bases and J by 1 base, and 21 bases separated the two germline ends. The CDR3 has 16 residues. This record belongs to a study of OX40 agonist ivuxolimab in advanced cancers. Background on the study: Six ivuxolimab dose levels, 0.01 to 10 mg/kg, were given intravenously every 2 weeks. Study-wide results and limits: CD4+ and CD8+ blood T cells expanded clonally by week 6 at 0.1 to 3.0 mg/kg.

This sequence was found in an adult with an advanced solid tumor such as melanoma, head and neck, liver or kidney cancer. V and J are TRBV28 and TRBJ2-1, with D possibly being TRBD2 (5 bases). This sample comprised CD4+ or CD8+ T cells sorted from blood, obtained in a trial of the OX40 agonist ivuxolimab. In DNA form, the CDR3 reads TGTGCCGCCCTACCCTTGGGAGAAGGGTCCTACAATGAGCAGTTCTTC. Encoded protein: CAALPLGEGSYNEQFF.